Listed here is a single TCR beta chain. This sample was included in a study of cytomegalovirus exposure and HLA in healthy donors. The CDR3 totals 14 residues. The germline CDR1 and CDR2 sequences are SEHNR and FQNEAQ (reference sequence). Trimming removed 5 bases at V and 3 bases at J, with 14 bases between. Researchers ran the PCR with 60 Vbeta and 13 Jbeta primers. TCRdb's copy holds only in-frame clones and misses some; the assay was immunoSEQ multiplex PCR. Here the sample spans 120,000 to 150,000 clones, 75% to 80% being singletons. The TCR comes from a woman in her twenties or thirties in good health and CMV-seronegative. The sample consisted of PBMCs. The rearrangement links TRBV7-9 to TRBJ2-7; tentative D call: TRBD2 (7 bases). Here the CDR3 reads CASSPGGLLYEQYF. The CDR3 nucleotides read TGTGCCAGCAGCCCGGGGGGCTTGCTCTACGAGCAGTACTTC.